These 27 T cell receptor beta chains share one sample of origin, sequenced in a study of cytomegalovirus exposure and HLA in healthy donors. Use of 60 Vbeta and 13 Jbeta primers characterized the PCR. The method was immunoSEQ multiplex PCR; TCRdb's version includes in-frame clones alone and lacks a portion of them. The repertoire holds 120,000 to 150,000 clones, with roughly 80% as singletons. Source material: PBMCs. The receptors come from a woman aged 40 to 50 in good health and CMV-seronegative.

The V call is TRBV27, the J call TRBJ2-5, with D perhaps matching TRBD1 (6 bases). The germline V and J ends were trimmed by 4 bases and 5 bases, with 20 bases remaining between them. This CDR3 is built from 16 residues. The germline V gene has CDR1 MNHEY and CDR2 SMNVEV (reference sequence). CDR3 amino acids: CASSSVPQGRLETQYF. The CDR3 coding sequence is TGTGCCAGCAGTTCGGTCCCCCAGGGGCGGCTGGAGACCCAGTACTTC.

CDR3 bases: TGTGCCAGCAGTGAGCCAGGGGGCTTCGCGAACACCGGGGAGCTGTTTTTT. This gives the protein CASSEPGGFANTGELFF. V gene TRBV2 combines with J gene TRBJ2-2, with 8 bases identical to TRBD1. Looked up from germline, CDR1 is SNHLY and CDR2 is FYNNEI. V lost 3 bases, J lost 0 bases, and 6 bases stayed unmatched. CDR3 length equals 17 residues.

This clone was counted between two and nine times. The chain is built from TRBV27 and TRBJ1-1, with unresolved D. V was cut by 3 bases and J by 6 bases, with 11 bases left in between. The V gene's germline CDR1 is MNHEY and CDR2 SMNVEV (reference sequence). The CDR3 extends over 13 amino acids. The CDR3 sequence is CASSFLRESEAFF. DNA for the CDR3: TGTGCCAGCAGTTTTCTTAGAGAGTCTGAAGCTTTCTTT.

The rearrangement links TRBV18 to TRBJ2-3; a weak D match, TRBD2 (6 bases). The CDR3 runs 22 residues. Trimming shortened V by 5 bases and J by 0 bases, and 33 bases separated the two germline ends. In germline, CDR1 is KGHSH, CDR2 LQKENI. The CDR3 DNA follows: TGTGCCAGCTCAGGTCTGGGCGGGATAGAGACCCGCTCCGGTTCTAGCACAGATACGCAGTATTTT. Translation: CASSGLGGIETRSGSSTDTQYF. The entire variable domain, with the rest obtained from reference TRBV18 and TRBJ2-3, is as follows: NAGVMQNPRHLVRRRGQEARLRCSPMKGHSHVYWYRQLPEEGLKFMVYLQKENIIDESGMPKERFSAEFPKEGPSILRIQQVVRGDSAAYFCASSGLGGIETRSGSSTDTQYFGPGTRLTVL.

The gene calls are TRBV5-1 and TRBJ2-5, with 9 positions matching TRBD1. The DNA end favors TRBJ2-7, so the J call may be wrong. This CDR3 is 14 amino acids long. The germline V gene has CDR1 SGHRS and CDR2 YFSETQ. CDR3 sequence reads: CASSLRQGAYEQYF. CDR3 bases: TGCGCCAGCAGCTTGCGACAGGGGGCCTACGAGCAGTACTTC.

As concerns this clone: Different DNA sequences within this sample yield the same CDR3. This chain joins TRBV19 and TRBJ1-5; D perhaps matches TRBD1 (6 bases). The CDR3 extends over 13 amino acids. The V and J ends lost 4 bases and 6 bases respectively, with 10 bases between them. Germline values: CDR1 LNHDA, CDR2 SQIVND (reference sequence). CDR3 nucleotide sequence: TGTGCCAGTAGTACACAGGGTACTCAGCCCCAGCATTTT. It specifies CASSTQGTQPQHF.

This sequence joins TRBV7-9 and TRBJ2-7; maybe TRBD2 (6 bases). The V and J ends lost 4 bases and 2 bases respectively, with 12 bases between them. Germline V lookup: CDR1 SEHNR, CDR2 FQNEAQ (reference sequence). The CDR3 consists of 14 residues. In nucleotides, the CDR3 is TGTGCCAGCAGCTCCAATCCGGGGGCCTACGAGCAGTACTTC. Translation: CASSSNPGAYEQYF.

The chain recombines TRBV6-5 with TRBJ1-2; 7 nucleotides line up with TRBD1. Germline values: CDR1 MNHEY, CDR2 SVGAGI. J lost 8 bases, V lost 3 bases, and 6 bases had no gene match. CDR3 length equals 13 residues. The CDR3 DNA is TGTGCCAGCAGTTATTACGACAGGGTCGGCTACACCTTC. Protein product: CASSYYDRVGYTF.

V is TRBV29-1 and J is TRBJ2-2, with D possibly matching TRBD1 (5 bases). Germline CDR1 and CDR2: SQVTM and ANQGSEA. The CDR3 consists of 12 residues. With 2 bases removed from V and 4 bases from J, the gap between germline ends came to 5 bases. CDR3 loop: CSVERGTGELFF. For the CDR3, the DNA is TGCAGCGTTGAAAGGGGCACCGGGGAGCTGTTTTTT.

J is TRBJ2-7 and V is TRBV19, with 9 bases matching TRBD1. V lost 5 bases to trimming and J lost 1 base; unmatched junction nucleotides: 12. Germline V gives CDR1 LNHDA, CDR2 SQIVND (reference sequence). The CDR3 extends over 17 amino acids. CDR3 amino acids: CASSDTGTGKGSYEQYF. The CDR3 DNA reads TGTGCCAGTAGTGACACAGGGACAGGGAAGGGTTCCTACGAGCAGTACTTC. Based on the CDR3 plus reference TRBV19 and TRBJ2-7, the full variable domain is DGGITQSPKYLFRKEGQNVTLSCEQNLNHDAMYWYRQDPGQGLRLIYYSQIVNDFQKGDIAEGYSVSREKKESFPLTVTSAQKNPTAFYLCASSDTGTGKGSYEQYFGPGTRLTVT.

The chain carries TRBV5-4 and TRBJ2-1, with a possible D match to TRBD2 (5 bases). Germline V gives CDR1 SGHNT, CDR2 YYREEE (reference sequence). The CDR3 totals 16 residues. V was shortened by 0 bases and J by 4 bases, with 14 bases between the two germline ends. The CDR3 bases are TGTGCCAGCAGCTTGGGTGGTGGAGCGGAGTACAATGAGCAGTTCTTC. Protein sequence: CASSLGGGAEYNEQFF.

This clone was counted a few times. The chain combines TRBV28 with TRBJ1-1; D not certain. V lost 0 bases, J lost 4 bases, and 3 bases lay in between. The germline gives CDR1 MDHEN, CDR2 SYDVKM. The CDR3 totals 12 residues. CDR3 sequence reads: CASSLWSTEAFF. DNA of the CDR3: TGTGCCAGCAGTTTATGGAGCACTGAAGCTTTCTTT.

V usage is TRBV11-1 and J usage is TRBJ1-1, with 8 bases that match TRBD1. Germline-derived CDR1 and CDR2 are SGHAT and FQDESV (reference sequence). This CDR3 contains 16 residues. V trimming: 1 base; J trimming: 4 bases; junction bases outside the gene matches: 8. CDR3 sequence (DNA): TGTGCCAGCAGCTTAGGCAACGGCAGGGGGCCCACTGAAGCTTTCTTT. The encoded protein is CASSLGNGRGPTEAFF. Filled out from reference TRBV11-1 and TRBJ1-1, the complete variable domain reads EAEVAQSPRYKITEKSQAVAFWCDPISGHATLYWYRQILGQGPELLVQFQDESVVDDSQLPKDRFSAERLKGVDSTLKIQPAELGDSAMYLCASSLGNGRGPTEAFFGQGTRLTVV.

The chain joins TRBV28 to TRBJ2-3, with no clear D. Trimming shortened V by 7 bases and J by 2 bases, and 10 bases separated the two germline ends. The CDR3 consists of 13 residues. Germline CDR1 reads MDHEN; CDR2 reads SYDVKM. The CDR3 DNA reads TGTGCCAGCAATTGGCAGAACACAGATACGCAGTATTTT. It encodes CASNWQNTDTQYF.

The rearrangement uses TRBV7-9 and TRBJ2-1, with 7 bases lining up with TRBD1. J gave up 12 bases and V 4 bases, and 9 bases lay outside the gene matches. Germline V lookup: CDR1 SEHNR, CDR2 FQNEAQ (reference sequence). The CDR3 has 13 residues. CDR3 in DNA: TGTGCCAGCAGCTGGGGGACAGCCTCGGGGCAGTTCTTC. Translation gives CASSWGTASGQFF.

As DNA, the CDR3 is TGTGCCAGTAGTATAGGCGTAAGCCCCTCTGGGGCCAACGTCCTGACTTTC. This translates into CASSIGVSPSGANVLTF. V usage is TRBV19 and J usage is TRBJ2-6, with D uncertain. Germline V gene data show CDR1 as LNHDA and CDR2 as SQIVND (reference sequence). CDR3 length: 17 residues. Trimming took off 1 base at V and 0 bases at J, with 10 bases between the two ends.

The chain combines TRBV30 with TRBJ1-2; possible D gene TRBD1, 5 bases. The length of the CDR3 is 12 residues. Trimming shortened V by 2 bases and J by 5 bases, and 9 bases separated the two germline ends. Per the germline V gene, CDR1 is GTSNPN and CDR2 is SVGIG (reference sequence). CDR3 bases: TGTGCCTGGAGTCCCACAGGTTATGGCTACACCTTC. This sequence encodes CAWSPTGYGYTF.

The chain carries TRBV2 and TRBJ1-1; 8 positions match TRBD1. The V and J ends lost 6 bases and 4 bases, in that order; junction bases with no gene match: 10. Per germline, CDR1 SNHLY and CDR2 FYNNEI. This CDR3 region has 15 residues. In DNA, the CDR3 is TGTGCCAGCAGACAGGGGGAGGTGTGGTTCACTGAAGCTTTCTTT. Protein: CASRQGEVWFTEAFF. The whole variable domain, filled in from reference TRBV2 and TRBJ1-1, reads EPEVTQTPSHQVTQMGQEVILRCVPISNHLYFYWYRQILGQKVEFLVSFYNNEISEKSEIFDDQFSVERPDGSNFTLKIRSTKLEDSAMYFCASRQGEVWFTEAFFGQGTRLTVV.

J is TRBJ2-7 and V is TRBV7-9; 8 nucleotides agree with TRBD1. The CDR3 runs 14 residues. V gave up 4 bases and J gave up 7 bases; unmatched junction bases: 9. Looked up from germline, CDR1 is SEHNR and CDR2 is FQNEAQ (reference sequence). The CDR3 sequence: CASSWTQGAFEQYF. CDR3 coding DNA: TGTGCCAGCAGCTGGACGCAGGGGGCTTTTGAGCAGTACTTC. Full variable domain (missing parts from reference TRBV7-9 and TRBJ2-7): DTGVSQNPRHKITKRGQNVTFRCDPISEHNRLYWYRQTLGQGPEFLTYFQNEAQLEKSRLLSDRFSAERPKGSFSTLEIQRTEQGDSAMYLCASSWTQGAFEQYFGPGTRLTVT.

The J gene is TRBJ2-7, the V gene TRBV9; D remains ambiguous. CDR3 size: 16 residues. Germline V gives CDR1 SGDLS, CDR2 YYNGEE. V lost 2 bases and J 2 bases, leaving 17 bases between the germline ends. The CDR3 nucleotides are TGTGCCAGCAGCGTGGTTGGGCAGGCGACGACCTACGAGCAGTACTTC. Amino acids: CASSVVGQATTYEQYF.

The rearrangement uses TRBV6-4 and TRBJ1-2, with 7 bases matching TRBD1. The trim removed 0 bases at V and 1 base at J, leaving 8 bases unmatched. CDR1 and CDR2 (germline): MRHNA, SNTAGT. This CDR3 contains 17 residues. CDR3 DNA sequence: TGTGCCAGCAGTGACTCGATACGAGGGGGCATTAACTATGGCTACACCTTC. Residues: CASSDSIRGGINYGYTF.

This clone was observed once. The chain recombines TRBV4-2 with TRBJ2-5, with D possibly being TRBD1 (5 bases). The CDR3 has 16 amino acids. Germline V gene data show CDR1 as LGHNA and CDR2 as YNFKEQ. The V and J ends lost 0 bases and 4 bases respectively, with 15 bases between them. The CDR3 region has the DNA TGTGCCAGCAGCCAAGATACGGGTCACAGGCCAGAGACCCAGTACTTC. This sequence encodes CASSQDTGHRPETQYF.

The J gene is TRBJ1-3, the V gene TRBV6-6; maybe TRBD1 (6 bases). CDR3 length: 15 amino acids. CDR1 and CDR2 (germline): MNHNY, SVGAGI (reference sequence). Trimming took off 7 bases at V and 3 bases at J, with 16 bases between the two ends. The CDR3 protein is CASTLTGIGGNTIYF. CDR3 bases: TGTGCCAGCACCCTAACAGGGATAGGTGGAAACACCATATATTTT.

This clone was counted a few times. CDR3 amino acids: CASLAPNTGELFF. CDR3 sequence (DNA): TGCGCCAGCCTAGCGCCGAACACCGGGGAGCTGTTTTTT. The V call is TRBV5-1, the J call TRBJ2-2, with D maybe TRBD2 (6 bases). Trimming took off 7 bases at V and 0 bases at J, with 7 bases between the two ends. Germline values: CDR1 SGHRS, CDR2 YFSETQ. This CDR3 comprises 13 residues.

The CDR3 nucleotides are TGTGCCAGCAGTTACTCGGACTACGAGCAGTACTTC. It is translated as CASSYSDYEQYF. The J gene is TRBJ2-5, the V gene TRBV6-5, with no clear D. The J call may be in error: the DNA end matches TRBJ2-7 better. Germline V gene sequence: CDR1 MNHEY, CDR2 SVGAGI. This CDR3 spans 12 amino acids.

This clone was counted a few times. The chain has TRBV6-1 and TRBJ1-1, with 7 bases matching TRBD1. Unmatched junction bases numbered 5, after V lost 3 bases and J lost 4 bases. Germline V gene lookup returns CDR1 MNHNS and CDR2 SASEGT. CDR3 length equals 14 residues. This CDR3 is CASSDTGTATEAFF. The DNA for the CDR3 is TGTGCCAGCAGTGACACTGGGACAGCCACTGAAGCTTTCTTT.

The count of this clone is one. This chain uses TRBV6-1 with TRBJ1-4; TRBD1 matches at 7 bases. The germline gives CDR1 MNHNS, CDR2 SASEGT. The CDR3 sequence is 14 residues long. The junction had 5 bases not matched to a gene; V was cut back by 10 bases and J by 0 bases. CDR3 loop: CATQGVATNEKLFF. DNA for the CDR3: TGTGCCACCCAGGGGGTTGCAACTAATGAAAAACTGTTTTTT.